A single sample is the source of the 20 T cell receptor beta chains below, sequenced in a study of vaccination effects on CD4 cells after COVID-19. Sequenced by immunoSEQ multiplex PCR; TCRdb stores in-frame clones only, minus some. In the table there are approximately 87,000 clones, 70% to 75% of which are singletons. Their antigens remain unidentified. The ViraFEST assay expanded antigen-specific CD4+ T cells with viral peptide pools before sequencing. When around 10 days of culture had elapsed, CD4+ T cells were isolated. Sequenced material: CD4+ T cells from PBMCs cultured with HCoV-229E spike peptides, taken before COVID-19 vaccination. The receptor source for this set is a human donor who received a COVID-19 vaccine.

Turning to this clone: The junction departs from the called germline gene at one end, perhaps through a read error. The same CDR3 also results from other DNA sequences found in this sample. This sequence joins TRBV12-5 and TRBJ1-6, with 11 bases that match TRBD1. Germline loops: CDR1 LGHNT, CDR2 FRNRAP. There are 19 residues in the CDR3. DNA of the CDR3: TGTGCCAGTGGTTTGATCCCTTGGGGCGGACAGGGGGCCCTTTCACCCCTCCACTTT. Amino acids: CASGLIPWGGQGALSPLHF.

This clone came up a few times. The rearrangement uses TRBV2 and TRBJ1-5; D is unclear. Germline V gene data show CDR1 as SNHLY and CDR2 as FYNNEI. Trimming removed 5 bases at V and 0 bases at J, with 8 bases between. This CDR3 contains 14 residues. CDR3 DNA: TGTGCCAGCAGTCCTAGTAATAGCAATCAGCCCCAGCATTTT. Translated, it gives CASSPSNSNQPQHF.

The CDR3 here is CASSPLQGWANGYTF. CDR3 nucleotide sequence: TGTGCCAGCAGTCCCCTCCAGGGATGGGCCAACGGCTACACCTTC. The V gene is TRBV27, the J gene TRBJ1-2; a weak D match, TRBD1 (5 bases). The CDR3 totals 15 residues. Trimming took off 5 bases at V and 8 bases at J, with 21 bases between the two ends. Germline loops: CDR1 MNHEY, CDR2 SMNVEV (reference sequence).

The CDR3 DNA is TGTGCCAGCAGTTACGGGACAGGGGGCTTGAAGACCCAGTACTTC. This encodes CASSYGTGGLKTQYF. The chain recombines TRBV6-5 with TRBJ2-5; TRBD1 agrees at 12 bases. The length of the CDR3 is 15 residues. Germline trimming cut 2 bases from V and 6 bases from J; bases unmatched to any gene: 4. Germline CDR1 MNHEY, CDR2 SVGAGI.

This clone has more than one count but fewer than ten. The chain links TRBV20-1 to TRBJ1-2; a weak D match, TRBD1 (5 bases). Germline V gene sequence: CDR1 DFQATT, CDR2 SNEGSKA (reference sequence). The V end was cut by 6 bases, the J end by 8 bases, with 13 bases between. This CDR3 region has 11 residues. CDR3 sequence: CSAETRGGYTF. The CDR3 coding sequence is TGCAGTGCCGAAACGAGGGGAGGCTACACCTTC.

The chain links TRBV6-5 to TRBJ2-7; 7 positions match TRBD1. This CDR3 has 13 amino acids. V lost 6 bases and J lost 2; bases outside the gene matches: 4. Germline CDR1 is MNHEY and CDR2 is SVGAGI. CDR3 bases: TGTGCCAGCAGCAGGGGGACAGCCTACGAGCAGTACGTC. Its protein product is CASSRGTAYEQYV.

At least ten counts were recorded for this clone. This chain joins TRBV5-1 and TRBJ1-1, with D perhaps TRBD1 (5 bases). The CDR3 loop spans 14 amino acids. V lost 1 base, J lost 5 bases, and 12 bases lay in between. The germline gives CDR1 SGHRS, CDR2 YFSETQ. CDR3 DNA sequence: TGCGCCAGCAGCTTGTTTCAGGGAGGGACTGAAGCTTTCTTT. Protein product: CASSLFQGGTEAFF. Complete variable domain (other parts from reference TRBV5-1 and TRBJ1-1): KAGVTQTPRYLIKTRGQQVTLSCSPISGHRSVSWYQQTPGQGLQFLFEYFSETQRNKGNFPGRFSGRQFSNSRSEMNVSTLELGDSALYLCASSLFQGGTEAFFGQGTRLTVV.

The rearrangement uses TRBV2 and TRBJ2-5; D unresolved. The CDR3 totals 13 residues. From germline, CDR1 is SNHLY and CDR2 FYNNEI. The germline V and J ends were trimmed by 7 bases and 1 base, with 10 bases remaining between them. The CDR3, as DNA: TGTGCCAGCATCCCTAGTGCCCAAGAGACCCAGTACTTC. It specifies CASIPSAQETQYF.

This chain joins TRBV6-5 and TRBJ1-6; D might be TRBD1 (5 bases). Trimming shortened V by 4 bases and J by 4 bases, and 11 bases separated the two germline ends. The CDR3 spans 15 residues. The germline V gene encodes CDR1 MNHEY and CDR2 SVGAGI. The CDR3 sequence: CASSSRDEYNSPLHF. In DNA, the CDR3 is TGTGCCAGCAGTTCGAGGGACGAGTATAATTCACCCCTCCACTTT.

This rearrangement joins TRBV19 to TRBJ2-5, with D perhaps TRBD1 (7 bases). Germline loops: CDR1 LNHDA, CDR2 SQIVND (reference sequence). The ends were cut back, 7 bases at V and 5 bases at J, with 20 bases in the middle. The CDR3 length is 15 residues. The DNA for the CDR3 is TGTGCCAGTACCGCGGAGGGGGCCGGGTCGGAGACCCAGTACTTC. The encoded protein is CASTAEGAGSETQYF.

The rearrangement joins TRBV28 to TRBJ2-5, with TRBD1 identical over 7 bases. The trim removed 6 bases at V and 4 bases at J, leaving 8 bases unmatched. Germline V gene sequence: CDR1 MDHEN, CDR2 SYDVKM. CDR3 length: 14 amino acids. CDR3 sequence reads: CASSPPTGSETQYF. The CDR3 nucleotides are TGTGCCAGCAGCCCCCCGACAGGGTCAGAGACCCAGTACTTC.

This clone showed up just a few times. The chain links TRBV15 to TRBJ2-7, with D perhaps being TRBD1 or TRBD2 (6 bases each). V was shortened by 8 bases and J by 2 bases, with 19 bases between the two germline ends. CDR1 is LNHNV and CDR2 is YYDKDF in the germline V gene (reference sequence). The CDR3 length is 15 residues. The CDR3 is CATSRGGGGPYEQYV. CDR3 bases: TGTGCCACCTCAAGAGGTGGAGGGGGTCCCTACGAGCAGTACGTC.

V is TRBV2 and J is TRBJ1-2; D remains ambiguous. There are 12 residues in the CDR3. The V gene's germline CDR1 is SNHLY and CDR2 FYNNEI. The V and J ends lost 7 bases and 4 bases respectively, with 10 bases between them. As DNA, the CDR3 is TGTGCCAGCAACTTGGGAAGCTATGGCTACACCTTC. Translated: CASNLGSYGYTF.

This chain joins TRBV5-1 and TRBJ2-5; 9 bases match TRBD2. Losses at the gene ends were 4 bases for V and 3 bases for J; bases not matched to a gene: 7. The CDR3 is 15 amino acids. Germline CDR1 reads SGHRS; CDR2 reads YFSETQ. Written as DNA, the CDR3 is TGCGCCAGCAGCCCGGGAGCGGGGGGCGAAGAGACCCAGTACTTC. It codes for CASSPGAGGEETQYF.

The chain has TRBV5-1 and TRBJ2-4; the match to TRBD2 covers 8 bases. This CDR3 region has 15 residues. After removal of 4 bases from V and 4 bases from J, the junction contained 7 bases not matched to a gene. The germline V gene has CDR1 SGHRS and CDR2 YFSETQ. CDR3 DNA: TGCGCCAGCAGCCCCCGGACTAGCTTTAAAAACATTCAGTACTTC. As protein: CASSPRTSFKNIQYF.

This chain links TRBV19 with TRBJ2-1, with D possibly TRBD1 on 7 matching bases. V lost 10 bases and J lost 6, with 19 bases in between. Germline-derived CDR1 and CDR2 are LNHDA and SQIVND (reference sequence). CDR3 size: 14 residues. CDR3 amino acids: CATQTRQGGNEQFF. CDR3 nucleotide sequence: TGTGCCACCCAGACCCGTCAGGGGGGCAATGAGCAGTTCTTC.

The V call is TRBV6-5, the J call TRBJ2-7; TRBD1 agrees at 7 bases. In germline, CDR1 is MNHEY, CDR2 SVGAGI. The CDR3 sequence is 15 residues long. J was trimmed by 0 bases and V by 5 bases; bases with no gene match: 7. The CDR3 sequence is CASSPKTGSSYEQYV. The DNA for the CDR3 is TGTGCCAGCAGTCCAAAGACAGGGAGCTCCTACGAGCAGTACGTC.

Here the CDR3 reads CASSQDLSRWNTEAFF. CDR3 DNA sequence: TGTGCCAGCAGCCAAGATTTGAGCAGGTGGAATACTGAAGCTTTCTTT. The genes are TRBV4-2 and TRBJ1-1; the D is unclear. CDR1 and CDR2 from the germline V gene are LGHNA and YNFKEQ. This CDR3 region has 16 residues. Trimming removed 0 bases from V and 5 bases from J, with 16 bases in between.

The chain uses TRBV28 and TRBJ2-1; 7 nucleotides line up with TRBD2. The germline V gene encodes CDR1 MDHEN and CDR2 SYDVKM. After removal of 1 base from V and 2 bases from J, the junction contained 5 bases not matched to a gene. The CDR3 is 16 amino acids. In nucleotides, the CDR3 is TGTGCCAGCAGTTTATTTTCTAGCGGAACCTACAATGAGCAGTTCTTC. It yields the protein CASSLFSSGTYNEQFF.

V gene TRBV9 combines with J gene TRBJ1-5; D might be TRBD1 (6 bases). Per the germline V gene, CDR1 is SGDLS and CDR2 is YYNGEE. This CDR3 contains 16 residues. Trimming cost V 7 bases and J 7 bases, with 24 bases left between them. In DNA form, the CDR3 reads TGTGCCAGCGCGGCGGGAGACCGGGGGCCAGAACAGCCCCAGCATTTT. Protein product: CASAAGDRGPEQPQHF.